The rows below give T cell receptor beta chains drawn from one sample of a study of naive and memory T cell subsets. MiXCR, run by TCRdb on the UMI-ligation and nested PCR reads, gives a single entry per CDR3 protein. Of fewer than 150,000 distinct CDR3 sequences listed, more than 15% are singletons. Sequenced input: naive CD8+ T cells from blood. Receptor source: a human donor in good health. Each CDR3 is given with its conserved first and last residue. The D gene is left open where the match is weak. Not all rows give a size; the values are once, few, many and, for expanded clones, a class.

J,V,D,size,CDR3,DNA
TRBJ1-1,TRBV28,-,-,CASSYVGSRNTEAFF,TGTGCCAGCAGTTACGTTGGCAGCCGGAACACTGAAGCTTTCTTT
TRBJ2-2,TRBV6-5,-,few,CASSYAGTGELFF,TGTGCCAGCAGTTACGCCGGCACCGGGGAGCTGTTTTTT
TRBJ2-2,TRBV5-1,TRBD2,-,CASSFVLAGRNTGELFF,TGCGCCAGCAGCTTCGTTCTAGCGGGACGAAACACCGGGGAGCTGTTTTTT
TRBJ1-4,TRBV12-3/TRBV12-4,-,few,CASSFGASATNEKLFF,TGTGCCAGCAGTTTCGGAGCGAGCGCAACTAATGAAAAACTGTTTTTT
TRBJ2-7,TRBV4-1,-,few,CASSQDIVVGEQYF,TGCGCCAGCAGCCAAGATATCGTGGTGGGTGAGCAGTACTTC
TRBJ1-5,TRBV3-1,-,few,CASSQVGWDQPQHF,TGTGCCAGCAGCCAAGTCGGGTGGGATCAGCCCCAGCATTTT
TRBJ2-1,TRBV5-4,TRBD2,-,CASSLGGRGYNEQFF,TGTGCCAGCAGCTTGGGCGGGAGAGGGTACAATGAGCAGTTCTTC
TRBJ2-5,TRBV10-2,TRBD1,few,CASSETGEYETQYF,TGCGCCAGCAGTGAGACAGGGGAGTATGAGACCCAGTACTTC
TRBJ1-1,TRBV6-5,-,-,CASSYETNTEAFF,TGTGCCAGCAGTTATGAGACGAACACTGAAGCTTTCTTT
TRBJ1-1,TRBV28,-,-,CASIEDSYTFNTEAFF,TGTGCCAGCATAGAGGACAGCTACACCTTTAACACTGAAGCTTTCTTT
TRBJ2-5,TRBV6-5,-,few,CASSSTGWRQETQYF,TGTGCCAGCAGTTCTACAGGGTGGCGGCAAGAGACCCAGTACTTC
TRBJ2-3,TRBV28,TRBD1,-,CASSWDRRTDTQYF,TGTGCCAGCAGTTGGGACAGGCGCACAGATACGCAGTATTTT
TRBJ1-1,TRBV3-1,TRBD1,-,CASSPPQTGAEAFF,TGTGCCAGCAGCCCCCCCCAGACAGGGGCTGAAGCTTTCTTT
TRBJ1-1,TRBV5-1,TRBD1,-,CASSPGTGGNEAFF,TGCGCCAGCAGCCCCGGGACAGGGGGAAATGAAGCTTTCTTT
TRBJ1-4,TRBV12-3/TRBV12-4,TRBD1,few,CASSQQGATNEKLFF,TGTGCCAGCAGTCAACAGGGGGCAACTAATGAAAAACTGTTTTTT